The 32 T cell receptor beta chains below were found in one sample sequenced in a study of OX40 agonist ivuxolimab in advanced cancers. The method was the immunoSEQ multiplex PCR assay. Sourced from immuneACCESS, this table was stored by TCRdb with only in-frame sequences that have V and J called. A share of the clones is absent; for the studies checked, an unresolved V gene accounts for under half, and the remainder has no known explanation. Present in this sample are 21,000 or so clones, 65% to 80% of which were seen just once. The ten top clones hold 9.5% of the sample. This material consisted of CD4+ or CD8+ T cells sorted from blood, taken in a trial of the OX40 agonist ivuxolimab. These receptor sequences come from an adult with an advanced solid tumor such as melanoma, head and neck, liver or kidney cancer.

A note on this clone: Other DNA sequences in this specimen translate into the identical CDR3. This rearrangement joins TRBV5-1 to TRBJ2-5, with 8 bases fitting TRBD2. The CDR3 consists of 14 residues. Trimming removed 0 bases from V and 5 bases from J; junction bases left unmatched: 3. Germline CDR1 is SGHRS and CDR2 is YFSETQ. CDR3 region: CASSLEGGRETQYF. In DNA, the CDR3 is TGCGCCAGCAGCTTGGAAGGCGGGAGGGAGACCCAGTACTTC.

This clone was found a few times. V usage is TRBV7-9 and J usage is TRBJ1-2; TRBD1 might be the D (6 bases). CDR1 and CDR2 from the germline V gene are SEHNR and FQNEAQ (reference sequence). This CDR3 region has 15 residues. V was shortened by 5 bases and J by 5 bases, with 18 bases between the two germline ends. The CDR3, as DNA: TGTGCCAGCAGCCCCGGAAAACAGGGTCGGTATGGCTACACCTTC. The encoded protein is CASSPGKQGRYGYTF.

The V gene is TRBV27, the J gene TRBJ2-7; 7 positions match TRBD1. Germline values: CDR1 MNHEY, CDR2 SMNVEV (reference sequence). The CDR3 length is 15 residues. V lost 8 bases, J lost 3 bases, and 13 bases stayed unmatched. CDR3 sequence reads: CASRWVVAGGYEQYF. The CDR3, as DNA: TGTGCCAGCCGCTGGGTGGTGGCAGGGGGCTACGAGCAGTACTTC.

The chain couples TRBV6-5 to TRBJ2-4; TRBD1 agrees at 9 bases. Unmatched junction bases numbered 7, after V lost 7 bases and J lost 6 bases. Germline V gene sequence: CDR1 MNHEY, CDR2 SVGAGI. The CDR3 spans 14 residues. The CDR3 loop is CASTQRQGGNIQYF. The DNA of the CDR3 is TGTGCCAGCACCCAGCGACAGGGGGGAAACATTCAGTACTTC.

The rearrangement links TRBV30 to TRBJ2-5, with 14 bases lining up with TRBD2. The length of the CDR3 is 15 residues. V dropped 2 bases and J dropped 6; count of bases not matched to a gene: 5. The germline CDR1 and CDR2 sequences are GTSNPN and SVGIG (reference sequence). The CDR3 DNA reads as TGTGCCTGGAGTTTGACTAGCGGGGGGGCGAAGACCCAGTACTTC. Translating it yields CAWSLTSGGAKTQYF.

This chain connects TRBV5-1 to TRBJ1-2, with D perhaps matching TRBD1 (6 bases). Germline CDR1 and CDR2: SGHRS and YFSETQ. V lost 0 bases and J lost 0, with 12 bases in between. The CDR3 contains 16 residues. CDR3 DNA: TGCGCCAGCAGCTTGGCCGTAGGGGGAGCTAACTATGGCTACACCTTC. Translating gives CASSLAVGGANYGYTF.

The genes are TRBV6-5 and TRBJ1-3; 10 nucleotides line up with TRBD1. The CDR3 has 14 amino acids. The J segment lost 7 bases and the V segment lost 7 bases, leaving 7 bases of the junction unmatched. CDR1 is MNHEY and CDR2 is SVGAGI in the germline V gene. The CDR3 spells CASTAGQGRNTIYF. CDR3 DNA: TGTGCCAGCACCGCGGGACAGGGGCGGAACACCATATATTTT.

This clone has a single count. The genes are TRBV11-2 and TRBJ2-7, with D perhaps TRBD1 (8 bases). This CDR3 spans 14 amino acids. Trimming pared 5 bases from V and 7 bases from J, leaving 18 bases between. Per the germline V gene, CDR1 is SGHAT and CDR2 is FQNNGV. CDR3 sequence (DNA): TGTGCCAGCAGCGCGGACAGGGAGGGTTTTGAGCAGTACTTC. Translated: CASSADREGFEQYF.

The chain recombines TRBV27 with TRBJ1-2; 10 nucleotides line up with TRBD1. J gave up 8 bases and V 7 bases, and 13 bases lay outside the gene matches. Germline CDR1 reads MNHEY; CDR2 reads SMNVEV (reference sequence). The CDR3 consists of 15 residues. This CDR3 reads CASMALGQGIGGYTF. The CDR3 DNA is TGTGCCAGCATGGCTTTGGGACAGGGGATCGGAGGCTACACCTTC.

CDR3 sequence: CASTRRLLFYGYTF. CDR3 nucleotide sequence: TGTGCCAGCACCCGCCGCCTTCTGTTCTATGGCTACACCTTC. The rearrangement joins TRBV7-2 to TRBJ1-2; D is undetermined. This CDR3 region has 14 residues. CDR1 and CDR2 (germline): SGHTA, FQGNSA. Trimming left V 7 bases short and J 4 bases short, with 16 bases between.

CDR3 region: CASRRGQGRNYEQYF. DNA for the CDR3: TGTGCCAGCAGGCGCGGACAGGGGAGGAACTACGAGCAGTACTTC. The chain links TRBV7-2 to TRBJ2-7, with TRBD1 matching 9 bases. Germline CDR1 reads SGHTA; CDR2 reads FQGNSA. V was clipped by 6 bases and J by 3 bases; unmatched bases: 9. The CDR3 is 15 amino acids.

In its sample, this clone was seen a few times. This rearrangement joins TRBV7-2 to TRBJ2-7; 15 positions match TRBD2. The CDR3 length is 18 residues. CDR1 and CDR2 (germline): SGHTA, FQGNSA. The ends lost 4 bases at V and 7 bases at J; junction bases unmatched: 14. The CDR3: CASSSGLAGGYAFREQYF. The CDR3 coding sequence is TGTGCCAGCAGCTCGGGACTAGCGGGGGGCTATGCATTTAGGGAGCAGTACTTC.

The rearrangement joins TRBV19 to TRBJ2-7; D may match TRBD1 or TRBD2 (5 bases each). Trimming left V 10 bases short and J 2 bases short, with 12 bases between. In germline, CDR1 is LNHDA, CDR2 SQIVND (reference sequence). The length of the CDR3 is 12 residues. CDR3 amino acids: CATLGDTYEQYF. CDR3 bases: TGTGCCACGTTGGGGGATACCTACGAGCAGTACTTC.

CDR3 protein: CASGARQASGYTDTQYF. The CDR3 DNA sequence: TGTGCTAGTGGTGCCCGCCAGGCTAGCGGCTACACAGATACGCAGTATTTT. The chain combines TRBV12-5 with TRBJ2-3, with 7 bases aligning to TRBD2. Losses at the gene ends were 5 bases for V and 2 bases for J; bases not matched to a gene: 13. Germline assignment: CDR1 LGHNT and CDR2 FRNRAP. This CDR3 has 17 amino acids.

The chain couples TRBV30 to TRBJ2-5; 7 bases line up with TRBD1. V lost 5 bases and J lost 6; bases outside the gene matches: 6. CDR1 and CDR2 (germline): GTSNPN, SVGIG (reference sequence). The CDR3 is 12 residues long. DNA of the CDR3: TGTGCCTGGGGGAAGGGGGCGAAGACCCAGTACTTC. Translated, it gives CAWGKGAKTQYF.

This chain joins TRBV7-3 and TRBJ2-3, with 13 bases matching TRBD2. The CDR3 length is 15 residues. The V and J ends lost 5 bases and 3 bases, in that order; junction bases with no gene match: 2. Looked up from germline, CDR1 is SGHTA and CDR2 is FQGTGA. The CDR3 here is CASSKGLAGTDTQYF. CDR3 sequence (DNA): TGTGCCAGCAGCAAGGGACTAGCGGGGACAGATACGCAGTATTTT.

This clone showed up just a few times. The chain is built from TRBV5-1 and TRBJ1-4; a possible D gene is TRBD1 (6 bases). Per germline, CDR1 SGHRS and CDR2 YFSETQ. Trimming took 0 bases from V and 7 from J, leaving 13 bases between them. This CDR3 is 15 amino acids long. CDR3 nucleotides: TGCGCCAGCAGCTTGGACAGGGTAGAAGGTGAAAAACTGTTTTTT. Translated: CASSLDRVEGEKLFF.

The chain recombines TRBV6-5 with TRBJ1-2; TRBD1 might be the D (5 bases). CDR3 length: 13 amino acids. Germline V gene lookup returns CDR1 MNHEY and CDR2 SVGAGI. Trimming left V 6 bases short and J 4 bases short, with 12 bases between. In DNA form, the CDR3 reads TGTGCCAGCAGCCCCACAGGAGCCTATGGCTACACCTTC. Its translation is CASSPTGAYGYTF.

The chain recombines TRBV2 with TRBJ2-5; 11 bases align to TRBD2. V lost 4 bases to trimming and J lost 0 bases; unmatched junction nucleotides: 1. This CDR3 is built from 15 residues. Germline assignment: CDR1 SNHLY and CDR2 FYNNEI. This CDR3 is CASSGLAGNQETQYF. In DNA form, the CDR3 reads TGTGCCAGCAGTGGACTAGCGGGGAACCAAGAGACCCAGTACTTC.

The V and J genes are TRBV4-3 and TRBJ2-5; 7 positions match TRBD2. V trimming: 0 bases; J trimming: 7 bases; junction bases outside the gene matches: 8. CDR3 length: 15 amino acids. In germline, CDR1 is LGHNA, CDR2 YSLEER. This CDR3 reads CASSQDEGAGRTQYF. The CDR3 DNA sequence: TGCGCCAGCAGCCAAGATGAAGGAGCGGGGAGGACCCAGTACTTC.

The chain recombines TRBV4-1 with TRBJ1-2; TRBD1 agrees at 7 bases. CDR3 size: 16 residues. The germline CDR1 and CDR2 sequences are MGHRA and YSYEKL. Germline trimming cut 3 bases from V and 0 bases from J; bases unmatched to any gene: 7. The CDR3 bases are TGCGCCAGCAGCCAGGTGACAGGGTTAGCTAACTATGGCTACACCTTC. Amino acids: CASSQVTGLANYGYTF.

The chain is built from TRBV10-2 and TRBJ1-4, with D tentatively TRBD1 (6 bases). V lost 7 bases and J 8 bases, leaving 14 bases between the germline ends. The germline CDR1 and CDR2 sequences are WSHSY and SAAADI. This CDR3 is 13 amino acids long. The CDR3 loop reads CASTPLTGEKLFF. The DNA for the CDR3 is TGCGCCAGCACCCCCTTGACAGGCGAAAAACTGTTTTTT.

V gene TRBV4-1 combines with J gene TRBJ1-6, with D maybe TRBD1 (6 bases). The CDR3 has 14 amino acids. V was cut by 5 bases and J by 7 bases, with 12 bases left in between. Germline V gene lookup returns CDR1 MGHRA and CDR2 YSYEKL. DNA for the CDR3: TGCGCCAGCAGCAATGGACAGATAAATTCACCCCTCCACTTT. Protein: CASSNGQINSPLHF.

CDR3 sequence (DNA): TGTGCCAGCAGCCAATCGGGGGCAGAGACCCAGTACTTC. The encoded protein is CASSQSGAETQYF. The rearrangement links TRBV14 to TRBJ2-5, with D perhaps being TRBD1 or TRBD2 (6 bases each). Germline V lookup: CDR1 SGHDN, CDR2 FVKESK. The CDR3 contains 13 residues. Trimming pared 2 bases from V and 4 bases from J, leaving 8 bases between. Looking up the rest from reference TRBV14 and TRBJ2-5 gives the full variable domain: EAGVTQFPSHSVIEKGQTVTLRCDPISGHDNLYWYRRVMGKEIKFLLHFVKESKQDESGMPNNRFLAERTGGTYSTLKVQPAELEDSGVYFCASSQSGAETQYFGPGTRLLVL.

This chain connects TRBV5-6 to TRBJ2-4, with TRBD1 matching over 10 bases. The CDR3 consists of 19 residues. Trimming removed 4 bases from V and 0 bases from J; junction bases left unmatched: 13. The germline gives CDR1 SGHDT, CDR2 YYEEEE. For the CDR3, the DNA is TGTGCCAGCAGCCGCCGGACAGGGGGTACCTCAGTAGCCAAAAACATTCAGTACTTC. Translation: CASSRRTGGTSVAKNIQYF.

The chain combines TRBV4-2 with TRBJ2-3; 15 bases align to TRBD2. CDR3 length equals 19 residues. The V gene end was trimmed by 0 bases and the J gene end by 2 bases; junction bases not matched to a gene: 6. Germline V gives CDR1 LGHNA, CDR2 YNFKEQ. CDR3 nucleotides: TGTGCCAGCAGCCAAGATTGGACTAGCGGGGGGGTGGTCACAGATACGCAGTATTTT. Its protein is CASSQDWTSGGVVTDTQYF.

The DNA of the CDR3 is TGTGCCAGCGACAGGTTGAACACTGAAGCTTTCTTT. It yields the protein CASDRLNTEAFF. The J gene is TRBJ1-1, the V gene TRBV5-5; D perhaps matches TRBD1 (6 bases). V was trimmed by 7 bases and J by 0 bases, leaving 7 bases between them. The CDR3 runs 12 residues. Germline V gene sequence: CDR1 SGHKS, CDR2 YYEKEE (reference sequence).

The chain joins TRBV7-2 to TRBJ2-5; D is unclear. CDR1 is SGHTA and CDR2 is FQGNSA in the germline V gene. This CDR3 contains 13 residues. V lost 5 bases and J lost 1, with 8 bases in between. CDR3 nucleotides: TGTGCCAGCAGCGTTTCCTTCCAAGAGACCCAGTACTTC. Translation: CASSVSFQETQYF.

This clone turned up a few times. V usage is TRBV6-5 and J usage is TRBJ1-3; D uncertain. Germline CDR1 reads MNHEY; CDR2 reads SVGAGI. The CDR3 extends over 12 amino acids. Trimming shortened V by 3 bases and J by 9 bases, and 9 bases separated the two germline ends. CDR3 nucleotide sequence: TGTGCCAGCAGTTATGGCCCAGGCACCATATATTTT. Translation gives CASSYGPGTIYF.

J is TRBJ1-1 and V is TRBV5-1; no definite D call. Germline V lookup: CDR1 SGHRS, CDR2 YFSETQ. The CDR3 is 14 amino acids. V lost 2 bases to trimming and J lost 3 bases, with 11 bases between them. CDR3 sequence: CASSFRHFDTEAFF. DNA of the CDR3: TGCGCCAGCAGCTTTCGGCATTTCGACACTGAAGCTTTCTTT. The full variable domain, with the rest looked up from reference TRBV5-1 and TRBJ1-1, is KAGVTQTPRYLIKTRGQQVTLSCSPISGHRSVSWYQQTPGQGLQFLFEYFSETQRNKGNFPGRFSGRQFSNSRSEMNVSTLELGDSALYLCASSFRHFDTEAFFGQGTRLTVV.

This clone has only one observation. The chain couples TRBV2 to TRBJ1-4; TRBD1 aligns across 9 bases. V shed 6 bases, J shed 3 bases, and the junction held 5 bases outside the gene matches. Germline CDR1 is SNHLY and CDR2 is FYNNEI. CDR3 length: 15 residues. CDR3 DNA: TGTGCCAGCAGGAACGGACAGGGGCCTAATGAAAAACTGTTTTTT. This codes for CASRNGQGPNEKLFF.

The chain joins TRBV10-3 to TRBJ1-2, with TRBD1 identical over 7 bases. Germline lookup yields CDR1 ENHRY and CDR2 SYGVKD. Germline trimming cut 10 bases from V and 1 base from J; bases unmatched to any gene: 12. The CDR3 covers 15 residues. This chain's CDR3 is CATYRDSSHNYGYTF. The DNA for the CDR3 is TGTGCCACTTATCGGGACAGCTCTCATAACTATGGCTACACCTTC.